This T cell receptor (beta chain) is drawn from a study of shared clonotypes between healthy human individuals. Overall study: Three plates each covered CD4 naive and memory; CD8 naive two, CD8 memory one. General study findings and limits: Sampling covered nothing but blood. Tissue TCR repertoires likely differ from those found in blood. Some clonotypes were shared by all four sorted-subset donors, while others were not shared. The non-shared ones had lower generation probabilities than the shared ones.

Clones were read by immunoSEQ multiplex PCR, and TCRdb kept only the in-frame ones, dropping some. The sample holds approximately 2.5 million clones, just over 90% seen once. With respect to this clone: Its cognate antigen is unknown.

V gave up 2 bases and J gave up 5 bases; unmatched junction bases: 11. Germline CDR1 and CDR2: MGHRA and YSYEKL. This CDR3 region has 16 residues. The receptor comes from a young man in good health. The material sequenced was naive CD4+ T cells sorted from blood. Subset reported: CD45RA+ positively selected. This chain joins TRBV4-1 and TRBJ2-5; 7 bases agree with TRBD1. This chain's CDR3 is CASSQYQDRFGETQYF. DNA for the CDR3: TGCGCCAGCAGCCAATACCAGGACAGGTTTGGGGAGACCCAGTACTTC.